One T cell receptor beta chain is described in this entry. This clonotype was seen a few times. Its binding antigen is unknown. Base qualities are not provided; no much larger clone lies one nucleotide away. Libraries came from 5' RACE. Sequencing was carried out with an Illumina HiSeq 2000. A universal primer binding site was introduced by template switching, and a unique molecular identifier was present in the final cDNA, enabling accurate counting of TCR cDNA molecules. First-strand cDNA for TCR alpha and beta chains was synthesized from specific primers in the conserved constant-segment region. To control for contamination, every cDNA library was double barcoded, receiving both a SMART-Mk sample barcode and Illumina barcodes. Two successive PCR steps introduced TruSeq adapter sequences along with Illumina sample barcodes. The TCR alpha and beta cDNA libraries were sequenced on the Illumina HiSeq platform using custom primers. As for the original processing: MiGEC processed the raw reads to extract unique molecular identifiers, while MiXCR was used to determine the CDR3 positions. For each individual, recombination models were inferred using an EM algorithm with the repgenHMM and IGoR tools. Shared clonotype analysis was performed with the tcR package in R, normalizing sharing by the product of cloneset sizes. Out-of-frame nonproductive sequences were analyzed to study raw recombination free of thymic and clonal selection effects. In-frame beta chains were kept once TCRdb had trimmed the public reads at Q25 with fastp and called clones with MiXCR. Duplicate CDR3 protein sequences are folded into a single record with the most common DNA and genes. The V and J calls, along with clone size, are taken from TCRdb and not from the paper's own processing. The sample table records around 530,000 distinct CDR3 sequences; 13% to 15% of these occur just once. The ten largest make up roughly 0.42% of the sample.

This specimen belongs to a study of identical twins (dated by TCRdb to about 2016). For the study in its entirety: TCR alpha and beta repertoires from monozygotic twins, unrelated adults of various ages and cord blood were deep-sequenced to test whether fetal clonotypes persist. To rule out contamination, replicate twin experiments were performed at different times with different library preparation protocols.

The CDR3 sequence holds 13 residues, the cysteine and phenylalanine included. Just CDR3 DNA is preserved here, 39 bases in frame from base 1. As encoded in the germline V gene (reference sequence), CDR1 is LNHNV while CDR2 is YYDKDF. V and J are truncated by 0 bases and 8 bases respectively, leaving an intervening sequence of 8 bases. What the study reported, not specific to this receptor: Fewer insertions were carried by abundant cord blood beta clonotypes; a weaker similar trend was observed in young adult naive repertoires, while no such trend was observed in memory repertoires. Invariant T cells such as MAIT and iNKT could partly confound zero-insertion analyses, though diverse VJ usage argued against this for most clonotypes. In monozygotic twins, out-of-frame TCR alpha sharing was systematically underestimated by recombination models, although the models agreed with sharing between unrelated individuals. Because the same donors could not be followed over many years, the conclusions depended on cross-sectional statistical analysis. Compared with coincidental sharing between unrelated individuals, out-of-frame TCR alpha sequences shared between twins had an excess of sequences with low generation probability. A weaker excess of twin sharing was found in beta out-of-frame sequences because the signal-to-noise ratio was lowered by fewer shared sequences.

Only healthy Caucasian donors were included. The twin cohort consisted of three pairs of female monozygotic twins, all aged roughly 18 to 29 years. Positive isolation kits from Invitrogen were used to isolate the CD4+ and CD8+ T cell populations. This sample also appeared in a second study, on yellow fever vaccine responses in identical twins. As the second study states: The authors reported that the T cell response to vaccination in identical twins appeared partly convergent and partly personalized. Focusing on identical twins, the study followed the T cell clones that responded to the vaccine, and did so with precision.

Sequenced: CD4+ T cells sorted from blood. The origin of this receptor is a young woman in good health. The V and J segments used are TRBV15 and TRBJ2-1; no D gene is confidently identified. The base sequence is TGTGCCACCAGCAGAGACCAACTCGATGAGCAGTTCTTC. The resulting protein is CATSRDQLDEQFF.